This T cell receptor beta chain stems from a study of blood T cell repertoires in COVID-19. The wider study: Material from acute and convalescent COVID-19 was sourced from the United States, Italy and Spain. Sample material is recorded as cDNA or gDNA derived from T cells, B-cell-depleted T cells, or PBMCs.

The authors' processing: Counts of nucleated cells, estimated from reference gene primer amplification, were obtained. The data were produced by immunoSEQ multiplex PCR, yet TCRdb's version contains in-frame clones alone and is incomplete. V and J calls and clone size follow that table, whereas D and trimming were derived from the DNA. This table has about 160,000 clones, about three quarters appearing once. V was pared by 7 bases and J by 4 bases, with 16 bases of the junction left unmatched. Germline-derived CDR1 and CDR2 are SGDLS and YYNGEE. The CDR3 length is 18 residues. The source of this sequence is a man in his 70s with acute or convalescent COVID-19. Sequences were obtained from peripheral blood. This sequence joins TRBV9 and TRBJ1-3, with 11 nucleotides matching TRBD1. CDR3 sequence: CASSFGTGGREDGNTIYF. The CDR3 nucleotides read TGTGCCAGCTCTTTTGGGACAGGGGGTAGGGAGGACGGAAACACCATATATTTT.